This TCR beta chain appears in the sequencing data of a study of spatial heterogeneity in lung cancer. The time point was: sample taken at primary tumor resection. Whole RNA was taken from tumor, nontumor lung or frozen PBMC; it was then sequenced unsorted. This CDR3 has 16 amino acids. Germline V gives CDR1 SGHTA, CDR2 FQGNSA. Trimming shortened V by 1 base and J by 3 bases, and 14 bases separated the two germline ends. TCRdb independently ran MiXCR on the 5' RACE reads; one entry per CDR3 protein. Among 50,000 or so distinct CDR3 sequences listed, 7.6% were seen once. This TCR was recovered from a female donor with early-stage non-small cell lung cancer. V usage is TRBV7-2 and J usage is TRBJ2-3, with D uncertain. Material: PBMCs, obtained at surgery. The CDR3 DNA sequence: TGTGCCAGCAGCTTAGGTTCCTCCTGGCGGACAGATACGCAGTATTTT. Its protein is CASSLGSSWRTDTQYF.